These 25 T cell receptor beta chains came from one sample sequenced in a study of patients and donors after allogeneic stem cell transplantation. MiXCR, applied by TCRdb to the RT-PCR reads, yields one record per CDR3 protein. The sample shows some 880,000 distinct CDR3 sequences, over 15% of them seen only once. Sequenced sample: blood, either unsorted or a sorted T cell fraction (not recorded which). The origin of the receptors is a human donor who was either an allogeneic HSCT recipient or a stem cell or donor lymphocyte infusion donor (not recorded which). It is not recorded whose cells these are; they may come from a transplant donor.

This rearrangement joins TRBV6-1 to TRBJ2-7, with TRBD1 matching over 9 bases. V shed 5 bases and J 0 bases; nucleotides not matched to a gene: 8. CDR3 length: 16 residues. Germline CDR1 is MNHNS and CDR2 is SASEGT. This CDR3 reads CASSPRDRESSYEQYF. The CDR3 DNA follows: TGTGCCAGCAGTCCCCGGGACAGGGAAAGCTCCTACGAGCAGTACTTC.

The chain has TRBV4-1 and TRBJ2-7; weak D call: TRBD2 (5 bases). Between the trimmed V and J ends, which lost 0 bases and 6 bases, there was a span of 15 bases. The CDR3 length is 15 residues. Per the germline V gene, CDR1 is MGHRA and CDR2 is YSYEKL. CDR3 protein: CASSQDWGVSGEQYF. CDR3 DNA: TGCGCCAGCAGCCAAGACTGGGGAGTTTCCGGCGAGCAGTACTTC.

This clonotype has a handful of counts. This chain connects TRBV10-3 to TRBJ1-1; 10 bases are a match to TRBD1. V dropped 9 bases and J dropped 4; count of bases not matched to a gene: 5. The CDR3 has 13 amino acids. Per germline, CDR1 ENHRY and CDR2 SYGVKD. Written as DNA, the CDR3 is TGTGCCATAGGGACAGGGGCGACCACTGAAGCTTTCTTT. Translated: CAIGTGATTEAFF.

There are a few counts of this clonotype. This chain connects TRBV5-6 to TRBJ2-1; 11 bases map to TRBD2. CDR1 is SGHDT and CDR2 is YYEEEE in the germline V gene. The CDR3 extends over 18 amino acids. V gave up 1 base and J gave up 3 bases; unmatched junction bases: 9. Written as DNA, the CDR3 is TGTGCCAGCAGCTTGTGGGCTAGCGGGAGGAAGCACTACAATGAGCAGTTCTTC. Translated, it gives CASSLWASGRKHYNEQFF.

The chain has TRBV4-2 and TRBJ1-1, with D hard to call. With 0 bases removed from V and 8 bases from J, the gap between germline ends came to 7 bases. Germline loops: CDR1 LGHNA, CDR2 YNFKEQ. This CDR3 has 12 residues. Here the CDR3 reads CASSQEATEAFF. In DNA, the CDR3 is TGTGCCAGCAGCCAAGAAGCGACCGAAGCTTTCTTT.

This rearrangement joins TRBV10-3 to TRBJ2-1, with D maybe TRBD2 (6 bases). Per the germline V gene, CDR1 is ENHRY and CDR2 is SYGVKD. This CDR3 is built from 15 residues. V gave up 6 bases and J gave up 8 bases, with 20 bases separating them. CDR3 sequence reads: CAIRGGPPRWDEQFF. The CDR3, as DNA: TGTGCCATCAGGGGGGGACCACCTAGGTGGGATGAGCAGTTCTTC.

This clonotype was counted only a few times. The rearrangement joins TRBV7-9 to TRBJ1-6; TRBD1 aligns across 11 bases. V was clipped by 4 bases and J by 12 bases; unmatched bases: 5. Germline V gives CDR1 SEHNR, CDR2 FQNEAQ (reference sequence). This CDR3 contains 14 residues. This CDR3 reads CASSSGQGAEPLHF. The CDR3 region has the DNA TGTGCCAGCAGCTCAGGACAGGGGGCTGAACCCCTCCACTTT. Drawing the rest from reference TRBV7-9 and TRBJ1-6, the complete variable domain is DTGVSQNPRHKITKRGQNVTFRCDPISEHNRLYWYRQTLGQGPEFLTYFQNEAQLEKSRLLSDRFSAERPKGSFSTLEIQRTEQGDSAMYLCASSSGQGAEPLHFGNGTRLTVT.

The chain has TRBV20-1 and TRBJ1-6; TRBD1 agrees at 8 bases. V trimming: 6 bases; J trimming: 4 bases; junction bases outside the gene matches: 8. Per the germline V gene, CDR1 is DFQATT and CDR2 is SNEGSKA (reference sequence). The CDR3 totals 15 residues. The DNA of the CDR3 is TGCAGTGCGTCAGGGGGCGTCTTATATAATTCACCCCTCCACTTT. It translates to CSASGGVLYNSPLHF.

As DNA, the CDR3 is TGCAGTGCTAGAGATCTTTTAGACGGGACACCAGATAGCACAGATACGCAGTATTTT. Its protein product is CSARDLLDGTPDSTDTQYF. The chain carries TRBV20-1 and TRBJ2-3, with a possible D match to TRBD1 (6 bases). Trimming took off 0 bases at V and 0 bases at J, with 22 bases between the two ends. Germline V CDR1 and CDR2: DFQATT, SNEGSKA (reference sequence). This CDR3 has 19 residues.

This chain joins TRBV20-1 and TRBJ2-1, with 9 bases fitting TRBD2. The CDR3 consists of 16 residues. Trimming cost V 5 bases and J 0 bases; bases outside gene matches: 8. CDR1 and CDR2 from the germline V gene are DFQATT and SNEGSKA (reference sequence). The CDR3 coding sequence is TGCAGTGCTGGCCTTTTAGCGGGGGTCTCCTACAATGAGCAGTTCTTC. It codes for CSAGLLAGVSYNEQFF.

The chain uses TRBV24-1 and TRBJ2-2; TRBD1 aligns across 8 bases. The germline V gene has CDR1 KGHDR and CDR2 SFDVKD. With V trimmed by 1 base and J by 4 bases, 7 bases remained unmatched. The CDR3 consists of 17 residues. CDR3 loop: CATSDLGQGARTGELFF. As DNA, the CDR3 is TGTGCCACCAGTGATTTAGGGCAGGGGGCGCGCACCGGGGAGCTGTTTTTT.

This clonotype occurred a few times. The V gene is TRBV6-1, the J gene TRBJ1-5, with D perhaps TRBD1 (6 bases). Germline loops: CDR1 MNHNS, CDR2 SASEGT. V gave up 5 bases and J gave up 6 bases, with 14 bases separating them. The CDR3 sequence is 14 residues long. The CDR3 DNA sequence: TGTGCCAGCAGTCGAGACAGGAAGGGTCAGCCCCAGCATTTT. Amino acids: CASSRDRKGQPQHF.

This clonotype has a count of ten or more. The rearrangement links TRBV4-1 to TRBJ1-4, with a weak D call TRBD1 (5 bases). V shed 0 bases and J shed 7 bases, with 12 bases lying between them. The length of the CDR3 is 15 residues. CDR1 MGHRA and CDR2 YSYEKL come from the germline V gene. The CDR3 protein is CASSQDRGGGEKLFF. CDR3 sequence (DNA): TGCGCCAGCAGCCAAGATCGGGGCGGAGGTGAAAAACTGTTTTTT.

The rearrangement uses TRBV12-3 or TRBV12-4 and TRBJ1-6, with no clear D. This CDR3 comprises 15 residues. V was pared by 5 bases and J by 7 bases, with 15 bases between. CDR3 sequence (DNA): TGTGCCAGCAGTCCCATGCCTATGCCCAATTCACCCCTCCACTTT. Translation: CASSPMPMPNSPLHF.

This clonotype has a handful of counts. The J gene is TRBJ1-1, the V gene TRBV11-2, with 8 bases matching TRBD1. The V gene's germline CDR1 is SGHAT and CDR2 FQNNGV. The CDR3 runs to 12 residues. Trimming at V came to 5 bases and at J to 11 bases, leaving 7 bases not matched to a gene. The CDR3 protein is CASSPRQGTAFF. Here the CDR3 DNA reads TGTGCCAGCAGCCCCCGACAGGGGACGGCTTTCTTT.

The rearrangement uses TRBV29-1 and TRBJ1-1, with unresolved D. Trimming stripped 6 bases from V and 0 bases from J, with 8 bases between. CDR1 and CDR2 from the germline V gene are SQVTM and ANQGSEA. The CDR3 is made up of 12 amino acids. In DNA, the CDR3 is TGCAGCGTCGTGACACTGAACACTGAAGCTTTCTTT. Residues: CSVVTLNTEAFF.

This clonotype was counted only a few times. The rearrangement joins TRBV5-5 to TRBJ2-1; TRBD1 aligns across 7 bases. Per the germline V gene, CDR1 is SGHKS and CDR2 is YYEKEE (reference sequence). Trimming removed 2 bases from V and 3 bases from J; junction bases left unmatched: 8. The CDR3 runs to 16 residues. The CDR3 spells CASSLQPGQLYNEQFF. CDR3 DNA sequence: TGTGCCAGCAGCTTACAACCGGGACAGCTCTACAATGAGCAGTTCTTC.

This clonotype was detected ten times or more. V usage is TRBV7-2 and J usage is TRBJ2-1; 14 bases fit TRBD2. The CDR3 covers 16 residues. J lost 7 bases, V lost 5 bases, and 7 bases had no gene match. Germline V gene sequence: CDR1 SGHTA, CDR2 FQGNSA. Written as DNA, the CDR3 is TGTGCCAGCAGCCCCACCGGGACTAGCGGGGGAAATGAGCAGTTCTTC. It translates to CASSPTGTSGGNEQFF.

V usage is TRBV5-8 and J usage is TRBJ2-1; 10 bases are shared with TRBD2. CDR3 length: 16 amino acids. Per the germline V gene, CDR1 is SGHTS and CDR2 is YDEGEE. V shed 1 base, J shed 9 bases, and the junction held 10 bases outside the gene matches. The CDR3 is CASSLLAGGAASEQFF. As DNA, the CDR3 is TGTGCCAGCAGCTTGTTAGCGGGAGGAGCTGCCAGTGAGCAGTTCTTC.

As for this clonotype: An end of the junction does not agree with germline; a read error may underlie this. The chain joins TRBV6-5 to TRBJ2-5; either TRBD1 or TRBD2 may supply D (5 bases each). Germline loops: CDR1 MNHEY, CDR2 SVGAGI. This CDR3 region has 16 residues. This chain's CDR3 is CASSYSNMGTQGTQYF. DNA for the CDR3: TGTGCCAGCAGTTACTCGAACATGGGGACGCAAGGGACCCAGTACTTC.

The chain uses TRBV12-3 or TRBV12-4 and TRBJ1-1, with D possibly TRBD1 on 6 matching bases. CDR3 length: 14 residues. The V end was cut by 6 bases, the J end by 4 bases, with 15 bases between. The CDR3 is CASSATGWSTEAFF. The CDR3, as DNA: TGTGCCAGCAGCGCGACAGGCTGGAGCACTGAAGCTTTCTTT.

There are many counts of this clonotype. The V and J genes are TRBV10-3 and TRBJ2-7; 7 bases align to TRBD1. The CDR3 sequence is 16 residues long. CDR1 is ENHRY, CDR2 SYGVKD, per germline. Trimming cost V 5 bases and J 6 bases; bases outside gene matches: 16. CDR3 in DNA: TGTGCCATCAGTCATCAGACAGGGAGTGTATCGCGCGAGCAGTACTTC. The encoded protein is CAISHQTGSVSREQYF.

This clonotype was seen ten or more times. The chain has TRBV10-3 and TRBJ2-1, with D possibly TRBD2 on 6 matching bases. Trimming stripped 6 bases from V and 4 bases from J, with 16 bases between. The CDR3 spans 15 residues. CDR1 and CDR2 (germline): ENHRY, SYGVKD. The CDR3 coding sequence is TGTGCCATCAGCCCCCCGGGAGAAGGGTACAATGAGCAGTTCTTC. Translating gives CAISPPGEGYNEQFF.

This clonotype was recorded a few times. This chain uses TRBV12-3 or TRBV12-4 with TRBJ2-2, with TRBD1 matching over 8 bases. The CDR3 consists of 15 residues. The ends lost 3 bases at V and 1 base at J; junction bases unmatched: 1. CDR3 in DNA: TGTGCCAGCAGTTTGGACAGGGAGAACACCGGGGAGCTGTTTTTT. Translated, it gives CASSLDRENTGELFF.

This clonotype has more than one count but fewer than ten. This chain connects TRBV29-1 to TRBJ2-3, with D tentatively TRBD2 (5 bases). The V end was cut by 7 bases, the J end by 6 bases, with 11 bases between. Germline loops: CDR1 SQVTM, CDR2 ANQGSEA. The CDR3 length is 11 residues. The CDR3 DNA is TGCAGCGCCGGGGAATGGGATACGCAGTATTTT. This translates into CSAGEWDTQYF.